This TCR beta chain is from a study of T-cell reconstitution after alpha-beta-depleted transplantation in children. Construction of the TCRbeta library involved unique molecular identifiers. From the PCR reads, TCRdb called clonotypes with MiXCR, one entry per CDR3 protein. The sample consists of around 370,000 distinct CDR3 sequences, around a tenth of them appearing once. Germline CDR1 MNHEY, CDR2 SMNVEV (reference sequence). The CDR3 runs 17 residues. The V and J ends lost 6 bases and 0 bases, in that order; junction bases with no gene match: 6. This clonotype was sampled from a human donor who donated a stem cell graft to a child with acute lymphoblastic leukemia. The chain couples TRBV27 to TRBJ1-5; 12 bases are a match to TRBD1. The material was PBMCs from the stem cell graft donor, obtained from the stem cell graft. The CDR3 nucleotides are TGTGCCAGCAGACCGGGACAGGGGGCCTATAGCAATCAGCCCCAGCATTTT. It encodes CASRPGQGAYSNQPQHF.